Included here is one T cell receptor (beta chain) sequence, with context. Its antigen remains unidentified. No quality values exist for individual bases; no much larger clone is one base distant. The sample comes from a study of blood T cell repertoires in COVID-19 (dated by TCRdb to the early 2020s). Study-wide context: Samples from collaborators originated in the United States, Italy and Spain and spanned both the acute and convalescent phases of COVID-19. The material from the prospective study consisted of cDNA or gDNA derived from T cells, B-cell-depleted T cells, or PBMCs. Deeply sampled blood TCRbeta repertoires from subjects exposed to, actively infected with, or recovered from COVID-19 were included in the dataset. The repertoires were released in a freely available public database intended as a resource for research on the immune response to SARS-CoV-2. The samples were drawn from the first 160 participants of the ongoing ImmuneRACE study and from 1,254 subjects provided by 6 global collaborators. Nearly every sample came with metadata listing a de-identified subject ID, COVID-19 status, age in years and sex. Where available, HLA class I and class II types were obtained from metadata supplied by the sample provider rather than from assay-based typing. Here is what the overall study found, with its caveats: The amount of clinical and demographic metadata varied by source and participant and was provided uncurated.

TCRbeta CDR3 regions were amplified from genomic DNA using the immunoSEQ Assay, a bias-controlled multiplex PCR. As for the original processing: Nucleated cell counts per sample were estimated from amplification of reference gene primers within the assay. Sequence reads were collapsed and filtered to measure the absolute abundance of every unique TCRbeta CDR3 rearrangement. For each sample, productive Simpson clonality was calculated by taking the square root of Simpson's diversity index across productive rearrangements. Here the immuneACCESS table is served through TCRdb, limited to in-frame sequences with V and J called. Missing clones are a known gap in these copies; in checked studies unresolved V genes cover under half, and the rest lacks a known reason. The V and J calls and clone size were taken over from that table, and D and trimming were inferred from the DNA. Counted in this sample were approximately 290,000 clones; under 85% of them appeared once. Around 1% of the sample belongs to the ten largest clones.

One collaborating source in Seattle enrolled patients while the patients were actively infected and followed the patients over time throughout the course of disease. Collaborating institutions collected whole blood in K2EDTA tubes following their own protocols. For TCRbeta analysis, collaborators shipped samples as frozen whole blood, isolated PBMCs, or DNA extracted from either of those sample types. From the cysteine through the phenylalanine, the CDR3 covers 14 amino acids. The CDR3 DNA has 42 bases and is translated from base 1. Sequences MNHEY (CDR1) and SVGEGT (CDR2) are obtained from the germline V gene. For this chain, trimming is 5 bases at the V end and 2 bases at the J end, and the number of junction bases without a gene match is 5.

This chain joins TRBV6-2 or TRBV6-3 to TRBJ1-1; 7 nucleotides in the junction match TRBD1. This clonotype was obtained from a human donor with COVID-19, enrolled during active disease. The donor label of this sample is uncertain. Source material: peripheral blood. The DNA sequence is TGTGCCAGCAGTGTCGACAGGGTTAACACTGAAGCTTTCTTT. This gives the protein CASSVDRVNTEAFF.